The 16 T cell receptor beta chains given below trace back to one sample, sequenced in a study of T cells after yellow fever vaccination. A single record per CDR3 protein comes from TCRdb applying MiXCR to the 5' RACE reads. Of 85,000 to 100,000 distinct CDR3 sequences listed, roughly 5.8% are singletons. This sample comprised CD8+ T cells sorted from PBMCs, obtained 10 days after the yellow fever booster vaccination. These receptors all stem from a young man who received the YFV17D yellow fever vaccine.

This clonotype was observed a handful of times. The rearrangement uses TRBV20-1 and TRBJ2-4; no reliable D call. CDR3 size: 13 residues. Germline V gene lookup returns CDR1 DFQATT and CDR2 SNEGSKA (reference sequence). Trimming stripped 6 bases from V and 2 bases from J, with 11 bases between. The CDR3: CSAVGETKNIQYF. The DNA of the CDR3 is TGCAGTGCCGTAGGAGAAACCAAAAACATTCAGTACTTC.

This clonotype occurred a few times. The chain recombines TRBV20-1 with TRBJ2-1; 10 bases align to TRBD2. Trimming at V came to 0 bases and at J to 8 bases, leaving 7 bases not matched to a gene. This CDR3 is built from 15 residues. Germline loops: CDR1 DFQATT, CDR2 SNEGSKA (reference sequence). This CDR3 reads CSARDRVSGGHEQFF. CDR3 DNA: TGCAGTGCTAGAGATCGGGTTAGCGGGGGGCATGAGCAGTTCTTC.

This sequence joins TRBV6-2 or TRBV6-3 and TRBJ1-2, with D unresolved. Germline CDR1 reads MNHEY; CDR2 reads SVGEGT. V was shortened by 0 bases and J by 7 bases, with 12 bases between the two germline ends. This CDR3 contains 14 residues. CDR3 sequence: CASSYSIGGGGYTF. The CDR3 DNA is TGTGCCAGCAGTTACTCTATAGGAGGTGGTGGCTACACCTTC.

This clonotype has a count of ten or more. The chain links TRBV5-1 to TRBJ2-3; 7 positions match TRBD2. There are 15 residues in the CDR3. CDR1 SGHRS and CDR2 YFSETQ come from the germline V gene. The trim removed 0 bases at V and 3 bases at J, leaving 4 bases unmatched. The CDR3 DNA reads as TGCGCCAGCAGCTTGGCAGGGCGGGGGACAGATACGCAGTATTTT. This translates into CASSLAGRGTDTQYF.

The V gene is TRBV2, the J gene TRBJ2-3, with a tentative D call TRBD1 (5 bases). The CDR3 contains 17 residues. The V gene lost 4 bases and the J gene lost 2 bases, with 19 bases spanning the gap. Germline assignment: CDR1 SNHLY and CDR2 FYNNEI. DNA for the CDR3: TGTGCCAGCAGTGTGAATAGGCAGGGTAGGATCACAGATACGCAGTATTTT. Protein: CASSVNRQGRITDTQYF.

The CDR3 coding sequence is TGTGCCAGCAGTTACTCGTTGGGATTGAGAGAAGCTTTCTTT. It translates to CASSYSLGLREAFF. The rearrangement uses TRBV6-5 and TRBJ1-1; D ambiguous. The CDR3 has 14 amino acids. The germline V gene encodes CDR1 MNHEY and CDR2 SVGAGI. Deletions cut 0 bases from V and 8 bases from J, with 13 bases between.

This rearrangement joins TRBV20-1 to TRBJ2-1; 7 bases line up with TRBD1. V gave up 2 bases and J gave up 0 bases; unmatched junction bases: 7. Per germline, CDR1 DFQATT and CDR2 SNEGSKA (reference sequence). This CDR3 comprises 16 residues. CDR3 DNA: TGCAGTGCTAGACGCCGGGACAGAAGCTCCTACAATGAGCAGTTCTTC. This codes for CSARRRDRSSYNEQFF.

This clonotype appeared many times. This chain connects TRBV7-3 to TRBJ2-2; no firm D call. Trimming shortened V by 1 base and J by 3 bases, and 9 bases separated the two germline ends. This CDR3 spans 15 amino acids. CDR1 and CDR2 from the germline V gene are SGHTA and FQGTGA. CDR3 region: CASSLSTAYTGELFF. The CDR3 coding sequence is TGTGCCAGCAGCTTAAGCACAGCTTACACCGGGGAGCTGTTTTTT.

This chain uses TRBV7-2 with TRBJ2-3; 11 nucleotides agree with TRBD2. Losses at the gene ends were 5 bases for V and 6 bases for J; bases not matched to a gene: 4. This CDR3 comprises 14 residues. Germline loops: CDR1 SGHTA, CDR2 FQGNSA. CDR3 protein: CASSPSGGRDTQYF. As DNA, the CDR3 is TGTGCCAGCAGCCCTAGCGGGGGGCGGGATACGCAGTATTTT.

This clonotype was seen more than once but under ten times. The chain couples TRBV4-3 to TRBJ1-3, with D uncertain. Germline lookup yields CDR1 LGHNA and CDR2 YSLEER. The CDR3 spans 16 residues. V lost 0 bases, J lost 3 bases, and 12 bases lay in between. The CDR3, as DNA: TGCGCCAGCAGCCAAGATCACACTTGGAATGGAAACACCATATATTTT. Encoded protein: CASSQDHTWNGNTIYF.

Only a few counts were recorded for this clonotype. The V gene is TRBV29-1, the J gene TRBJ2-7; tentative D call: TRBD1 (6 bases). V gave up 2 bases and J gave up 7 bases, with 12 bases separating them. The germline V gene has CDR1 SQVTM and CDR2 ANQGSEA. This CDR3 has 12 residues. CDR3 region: CSVEMGAREQYF. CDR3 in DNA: TGCAGCGTTGAAATGGGGGCGCGGGAGCAGTACTTC.

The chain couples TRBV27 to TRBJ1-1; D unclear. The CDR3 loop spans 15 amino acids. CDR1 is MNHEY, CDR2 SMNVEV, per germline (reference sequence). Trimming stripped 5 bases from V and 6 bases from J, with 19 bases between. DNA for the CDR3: TGTGCCAGCAGTAGTTTGATCTCGGGGATGCCTGAAGCTTTCTTT. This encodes CASSSLISGMPEAFF.

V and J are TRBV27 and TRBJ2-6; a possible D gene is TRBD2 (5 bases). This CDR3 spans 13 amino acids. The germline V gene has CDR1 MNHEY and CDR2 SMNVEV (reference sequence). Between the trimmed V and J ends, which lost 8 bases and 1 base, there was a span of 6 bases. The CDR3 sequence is CASGLSGANVLTF. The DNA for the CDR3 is TGTGCCAGCGGACTTTCTGGGGCCAACGTCCTGACTTTC.

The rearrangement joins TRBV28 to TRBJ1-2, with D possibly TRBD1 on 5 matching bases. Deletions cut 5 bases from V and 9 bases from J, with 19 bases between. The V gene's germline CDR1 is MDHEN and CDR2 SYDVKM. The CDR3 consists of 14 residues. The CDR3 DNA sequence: TGTGCCAGCAGTGATGGACGGGACCATAGGAGCTACACCTTC. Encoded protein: CASSDGRDHRSYTF.

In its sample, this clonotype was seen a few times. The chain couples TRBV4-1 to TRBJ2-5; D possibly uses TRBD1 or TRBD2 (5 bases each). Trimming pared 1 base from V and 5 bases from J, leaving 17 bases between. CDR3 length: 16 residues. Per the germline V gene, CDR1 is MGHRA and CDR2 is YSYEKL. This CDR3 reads CASSQGVRTGRETQYF. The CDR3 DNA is TGCGCCAGCAGCCAAGGGGTTAGGACGGGGCGGGAGACCCAGTACTTC.

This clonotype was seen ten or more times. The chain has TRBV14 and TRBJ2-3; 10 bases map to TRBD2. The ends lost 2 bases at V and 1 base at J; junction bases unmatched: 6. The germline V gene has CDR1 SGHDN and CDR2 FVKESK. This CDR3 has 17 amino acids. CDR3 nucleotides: TGTGCCAGCAGCCAATCCACCGGGACTAGCGGCACAGATACGCAGTATTTT. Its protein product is CASSQSTGTSGTDTQYF.